This T cell receptor (beta chain) was found in a study of blood T cell repertoires in COVID-19. After removal of 0 bases from V and 7 bases from J, the junction contained 10 bases not matched to a gene. The germline CDR1 and CDR2 sequences are LGHNA and YNFKEQ. The CDR3 is 17 residues long. Some clones are missing from TCRdb's copy, which holds only in-frame ones; the method was immunoSEQ multiplex PCR. The sample yields 380,000 or so clones, 89% seen once. The source of this sequence is a man between 40 and 49 years old with acute or convalescent COVID-19. Sequenced: peripheral blood. This chain uses TRBV4-2 with TRBJ2-1; 9 bases match TRBD2. The CDR3 region is CASSQDLAGGYRNEQFF. CDR3 nucleotides: TGTGCCAGCAGCCAAGATCTTGCGGGAGGGTATAGGAATGAGCAGTTCTTC.